These 8 T cell receptor beta chains originate from one sample sequenced in a study of T cells in Graves' hyperthyroidism and ophthalmopathy. Amplified regions were TCR beta CDR3 sequences from RNA transcripts. The HTBI set primed first-round TCR CDR3 RT-PCR. TCRdb re-called the multiplex PCR reads with MiXCR, one entry per CDR3 protein. Among 550,000 to 700,000 distinct CDR3 sequences listed, roughly 14% were seen once. The source material was blood. Source of these receptors: a woman aged 40 to 50 with Graves' ophthalmopathy.

This clonotype was observed many times. The CDR3 loop reads CASSMSSPSYEQYF. CDR3 DNA: TGTGCCAGTAGTATGTCCAGCCCCTCCTACGAGCAGTACTTC. The rearrangement joins TRBV19 to TRBJ2-7; D is ambiguous. Germline V gives CDR1 LNHDA, CDR2 SQIVND (reference sequence). The CDR3 runs to 14 residues. The V end was cut by 3 bases, the J end by 0 bases, with 9 bases between.

The V gene is TRBV28, the J gene TRBJ1-5, with D hard to call. The V gene lost 3 bases and the J gene lost 0 bases, with 9 bases spanning the gap. The CDR3 totals 15 residues. Germline CDR1 and CDR2: MDHEN and SYDVKM. The CDR3, as DNA: TGTGCCAGCAGTTTCCCAGAATATAGCAATCAGCCCCAGCATTTT. Translated: CASSFPEYSNQPQHF.

V usage is TRBV28 and J usage is TRBJ2-7; 9 nucleotides agree with TRBD1. Trimming at V came to 6 bases and at J to 4 bases, leaving 10 bases not matched to a gene. The CDR3 contains 15 residues. Germline V gene sequence: CDR1 MDHEN, CDR2 SYDVKM. CDR3 sequence reads: CASRPPGTGIYEQYF. CDR3 nucleotide sequence: TGTGCCAGCAGACCTCCCGGGACAGGGATTTACGAGCAGTACTTC.

This clonotype came up a few times. The chain links TRBV18 to TRBJ2-7, with TRBD1 identical over 7 bases. The CDR3 covers 14 residues. CDR1 KGHSH and CDR2 LQKENI come from the germline V gene. J was trimmed by 5 bases and V by 1 base; bases with no gene match: 5. The CDR3 sequence is CASSPLDRVNEQYF. The CDR3 DNA reads as TGTGCCAGCTCACCACTTGACAGGGTGAACGAGCAGTACTTC. Supplemented by reference TRBV18 and TRBJ2-7, the full variable domain reads NAGVMQNPRHLVRRRGQEARLRCSPMKGHSHVYWYRQLPEEGLKFMVYLQKENIIDESGMPKERFSAEFPKEGPSILRIQQVVRGDSAAYFCASSPLDRVNEQYFGPGTRLTVT.

As to this clonotype: This may come from a read error, since a much larger clone is one base off. The V and J genes are TRBV6-1 and TRBJ2-5; D gene ambiguous. The J call may be mistaken, given a closer DNA end match to TRBJ2-1. This CDR3 contains 10 residues. Germline values: CDR1 MNHNS, CDR2 SASEGT. The CDR3 DNA follows: TGTGCCACCATCCAAGAGACCCAGTTCTTC. Protein sequence: CATIQETQFF.

There are a few counts of this clonotype. The chain recombines TRBV20-1 with TRBJ1-2; 9 nucleotides align to TRBD1. The CDR3 spans 15 residues. J lost 6 bases, V lost 2 bases, and 10 bases had no gene match. Germline CDR1 is DFQATT and CDR2 is SNEGSKA (reference sequence). CDR3 sequence: CSARNRDRDHDGYTF. CDR3 in DNA: TGCAGTGCTAGAAACCGGGACAGGGATCATGATGGCTACACCTTC.

This clonotype was observed many times. V and J are TRBV18 and TRBJ2-5, with D possibly matching TRBD1 (6 bases). The CDR3 runs 15 residues. V lost 3 bases and J lost 2, with 13 bases in between. Germline V gene lookup returns CDR1 KGHSH and CDR2 LQKENI. The CDR3, as DNA: TGTGCCAGCTCACCGGGCGGACAGTCACAAGAGACCCAGTACTTC. Its protein product is CASSPGGQSQETQYF.

This clonotype was seen ten or more times. The CDR3 sequence: CASSLDRPTDTQYF. CDR3 bases: TGTGCCAGCAGCCTTGACAGGCCCACAGATACGCAGTATTTT. V usage is TRBV12-3 or TRBV12-4 and J usage is TRBJ2-3, with a possible D match to TRBD1 (6 bases). The CDR3 covers 14 residues. The ends were cut back, 6 bases at V and 2 bases at J, with 12 bases in the middle.